This T cell receptor beta chain was documented in a study of shared clonotypes between healthy human individuals (dated by TCRdb to the early 2020s). Background on the whole study: Three men and a couple of women, aged 18 to 49 years, made up the cohort. The study deeply sequenced blood TCR repertoires of about five healthy adults to estimate repertoire size and the extent of clonotype sharing between individuals. Different laboratories and diverse techniques were used to prepare libraries and sequence TCR repertoires, to increase sequencing depth and limit assay-specific biases. Leukapheresis yielded between about 0.8 and 9.5 billion PBMCs per donor. Study-level results and caveats: The small number of donors limited the genetic and exposure-history diversity represented. Sampling was limited to blood, and TCR repertoires in tissue likely differ from TCR repertoires in blood. Pairwise subsampling led to the expectation that sequencing depth would affect the degree of clonotype sharing among donors.

TCR CDR3 regions were amplified from genomic DNA by multiplex PCR using the deep immunoSEQ assay. Genomic DNA extracted from each cell subset was distributed evenly over all wells of several immunoSEQ 96-well plates, and each plate served as one replicate. For unsorted PBMC, approximately 0.3 ug genomic DNA, equal to roughly 32,000 T cell genomes, was loaded into each replicate PCR. Ten immunoSEQ deep assay plates were used to sequence unsorted PBMC genomic DNA. Purified libraries were quantified with a Qubit 3.0 fluorometer, sized on a Bioanalyzer 2100, and re-quantified with the KAPA Library Quantification kit. Every immunoSEQ 96-well plate was sequenced on a dedicated single-read 150-cycle Illumina NextSeq 550 flow cell. The authors processed their data as follows. Because the immunoSEQ output included only junctional sequences and no quality scores, the filtering could not be the same as the filtering used for full-length reads. Sequences were annotated with PyIR, a Python wrapper for IgBLAST v1.9, using IMGT germline references to assign V/J genes and CDR3. Reads were removed for weak V/J assignments (E-value above 1e-6), missing CDR3, stop codons, out-of-frame junctions, or ambiguous translated residues. V3J clonotypes were defined by identical inferred V gene, J gene, and CDR3 amino acid sequence. Percentage overlap between repertoires was calculated by dividing the number of shared unique clonotypes by the size of the smaller repertoire. Richness of each repertoire was evaluated using RTK rarefaction, the Chao1 estimator, and Recon v2.1 estimates of unobserved clonotypes. Sourced from immuneACCESS, this table was stored by TCRdb with only in-frame sequences that have V and J called. A share of the clones is absent; for the studies checked, an unresolved V gene accounts for under half, and the remainder has no known explanation. The DNA was the basis for D and trimming; V, J and clone size are from that table. The table for this sample lists about 490,000 clones; roughly 80% of them were counted only once. About 12% of the sample is in the top ten clones.

Via the germline V gene, CDR1 is SQVTM and CDR2 ANQGSEA. The CDR3 numbers 11 residues from cysteine through phenylalanine. The kept DNA is CDR3 alone, 33 bases in frame from the first base. The donors were healthy, HIV-negative adults with no recently reported acute infections or vaccinations. Every donor was a Caucasian adult residing in Nashville, Tennessee, USA. For unsorted samples, tens of millions of PBMCs were counted and genomic DNA was extracted with the QIAamp DNA Blood Mini kit. Blood was obtained by leukapheresis, after which PBMCs were separated by Ficoll-Histopaque density gradient centrifugation and cryopreserved in liquid nitrogen vapor phase. Remarks on this clone: Its antigen specificity is not known. The junction differs from germline at one of its ends, possibly a read error.

In this chain, TRBV29-1 is recombined with TRBJ2-7; the D element might be TRBD1 or TRBD2, as each aligns at 6 bases. This sequence originates from a woman aged 40 to 55 in good health. Some clones in this sample may be carry-over from other donors' samples. Material: PBMCs. The DNA sequence is given as TGCAGCGTCCAAGGGGGAGGTGAGCAGTGCTTC. This is translated as CSVQGGGEQCF.